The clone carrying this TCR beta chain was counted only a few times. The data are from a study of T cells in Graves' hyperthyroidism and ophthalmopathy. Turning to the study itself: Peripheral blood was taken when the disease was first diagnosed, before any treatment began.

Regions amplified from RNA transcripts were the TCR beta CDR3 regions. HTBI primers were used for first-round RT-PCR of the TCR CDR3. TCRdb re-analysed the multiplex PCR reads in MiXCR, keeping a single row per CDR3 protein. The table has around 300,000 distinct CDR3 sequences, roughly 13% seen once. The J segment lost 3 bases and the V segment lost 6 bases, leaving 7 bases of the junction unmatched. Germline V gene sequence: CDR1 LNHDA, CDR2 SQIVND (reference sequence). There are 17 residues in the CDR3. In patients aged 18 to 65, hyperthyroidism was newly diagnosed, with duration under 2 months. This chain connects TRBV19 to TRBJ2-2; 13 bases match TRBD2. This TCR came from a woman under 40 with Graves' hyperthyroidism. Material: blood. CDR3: CASRRTSGSRHTGELFF. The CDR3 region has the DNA TGTGCCAGTAGACGGACTAGCGGGAGTCGTCACACCGGGGAGCTGTTTTTT.